Following are 21 T cell receptor beta chains from one sample sequenced in a study of cytomegalovirus exposure and HLA in healthy donors. 13 Jbeta primers and 60 Vbeta primers were used for the PCR. Only in-frame clones appear in the TCRdb table, and some are missing; sequencing was by immunoSEQ multiplex PCR. The table records over 150,000 clones, roughly two thirds of them present only once. Sequencing was carried out using PBMCs. These receptor sequences come from a woman under 30 in good health and CMV-seropositive.

This chain joins TRBV7-2 and TRBJ1-1, with 9 bases matching TRBD1. The CDR3 length is 14 residues. The V segment lost 3 bases and the J segment 12 bases; nucleotides outside the gene matches: 11. Germline values: CDR1 SGHTA, CDR2 FQGNSA. CDR3 bases: TGTGCCAGCAGCTTGTATTACAGGGGGCTCGGGTCTTTCTTT. Translated: CASSLYYRGLGSFF.

The chain links TRBV29-1 to TRBJ1-2, with a weak D call TRBD1 (5 bases). The CDR3 is made up of 13 amino acids. The V end lost 3 bases, the J end lost 6 bases, and 14 bases lay between the germline ends. Germline assignment: CDR1 SQVTM and CDR2 ANQGSEA. The DNA of the CDR3 is TGCAGCGTTGAGGGCGCCGTAGGGGATGGCTACACCTTC. This codes for CSVEGAVGDGYTF.

The chain combines TRBV5-5 with TRBJ1-6, with 7 positions matching TRBD1. The length of the CDR3 is 16 residues. After removal of 5 bases from V and 5 bases from J, the junction contained 10 bases not matched to a gene. CDR1 and CDR2 from the germline V gene are SGHKS and YYEKEE (reference sequence). The CDR3 is CASSPRVGTDNSPLHF. The CDR3 DNA sequence: TGTGCCAGCAGTCCCCGGGTAGGGACAGATAATTCACCCCTCCACTTT.

The rearrangement links TRBV10-3 to TRBJ1-1; TRBD1 is a possible D gene (5 bases). This CDR3 is built from 12 residues. Deletions cut 4 bases from V and 7 bases from J, with 10 bases between. Germline CDR1 is ENHRY and CDR2 is SYGVKD. The CDR3 region is CAISGTLDEAFF. The CDR3 DNA follows: TGTGCCATCAGTGGGACACTTGATGAAGCTTTCTTT.

This clone was found once. The V call is TRBV5-3, the J call TRBJ2-5; tentatively, D is TRBD2 (7 bases). TRBV5-3 has ORF status, its function being uncertain. The CDR3 loop spans 13 amino acids. Trimming shortened V by 6 bases and J by 0 bases, and 9 bases separated the two germline ends. CDR3 loop: CARKGGYQETQYF. Here the CDR3 DNA reads TGTGCCAGAAAGGGGGGGTACCAAGAGACCCAGTACTTC.

The chain joins TRBV30 to TRBJ1-2; weak D call: TRBD1 (6 bases). V lost 2 bases and J lost 2, with 30 bases in between. Germline assignment: CDR1 GTSNPN and CDR2 SVGIG (reference sequence). CDR3 length: 20 amino acids. CDR3 sequence: CAWSYGPERAGGRRNYGYTF. The CDR3 coding sequence is TGTGCCTGGAGTTATGGCCCTGAAAGAGCGGGGGGCCGGCGCAACTATGGCTACACCTTC. Full variable domain (rest looked up from reference TRBV30 and TRBJ1-2): SQTIHQWPATLVQPVGSPLSLECTVEGTSNPNLYWYRQAAGRGLQLLFYSVGIGQISSEVPQNLSASRPQDRQFILSSKKLLLSDSGFYLCAWSYGPERAGGRRNYGYTFGSGTRLTVV.

The chain has TRBV5-6 and TRBJ2-3; a weak D match, TRBD2 (5 bases). This CDR3 contains 15 residues. The V end was cut by 7 bases, the J end by 6 bases, with 21 bases between. The V gene's germline CDR1 is SGHDT and CDR2 YYEEEE. The CDR3 DNA follows: TGTGCCAGCCATTTATCTCTTCGGGGTTTTGATACGCAGTATTTT. It yields the protein CASHLSLRGFDTQYF.

The chain joins TRBV28 to TRBJ2-4; perhaps TRBD1 as D (6 bases). Per germline, CDR1 MDHEN and CDR2 SYDVKM. The V end lost 6 bases, the J end lost 0 bases, and 15 bases lay between the germline ends. The CDR3 contains 16 residues. The CDR3 sequence: CASSLGQKIAKNIQYF. In nucleotides, the CDR3 is TGTGCCAGCAGCCTTGGACAGAAAATAGCCAAAAACATTCAGTACTTC.

The V and J genes are TRBV7-2 and TRBJ2-1; 11 positions match TRBD2. J lost 0 bases, V lost 5 bases, and 6 bases had no gene match. This CDR3 comprises 17 residues. Germline V lookup: CDR1 SGHTA, CDR2 FQGNSA. For the CDR3, the DNA is TGTGCCAGCAGCCTCCGGACTAGCGGGTCCTCCTACAATGAGCAGTTCTTC. Protein: CASSLRTSGSSYNEQFF.

The CDR3 bases are TGTGCCAGCAGCGTAGGCGGGGGCTACACAGATACGCAGTATTTT. Protein: CASSVGGGYTDTQYF. The chain employs TRBV9 and TRBJ2-3, with D possibly being TRBD2 (7 bases). There are 15 residues in the CDR3. V shed 0 bases and J shed 2 bases, with 10 bases lying between them. The germline V gene encodes CDR1 SGDLS and CDR2 YYNGEE.

With regard to this clone: A junction end diverges from the germline sequence, so it may reflect a read error. The chain carries TRBV9 and TRBJ2-3; 7 bases align to TRBD2. This CDR3 has 15 amino acids. The germline CDR1 and CDR2 sequences are SGDLS and YYNGEE. The CDR3 sequence is CASSVEGGSTGTQYF. The CDR3 nucleotides are TGTGCCAGCAGCGTAGAGGGCGGGAGCACAGGTACGCAGTATTTT.

This clone appeared once. The genes are TRBV19 and TRBJ1-4; weak D call: TRBD1 (5 bases). This CDR3 contains 14 residues. V was trimmed by 4 bases and J by 3 bases, leaving 9 bases between them. The germline gives CDR1 LNHDA, CDR2 SQIVND (reference sequence). Written as DNA, the CDR3 is TGTGCCAGTAGTAAAGGGGCCGCTAATGAAAAACTGTTTTTT. As protein: CASSKGAANEKLFF.

The J gene is TRBJ2-2, the V gene TRBV5-1, with 8 bases aligning to TRBD1. The CDR3 consists of 13 residues. Trimming removed 5 bases from V and 6 bases from J; junction bases left unmatched: 3. CDR1 and CDR2 (germline): SGHRS, YFSETQ. CDR3 region: CASRLTGAGELFF. CDR3 sequence (DNA): TGCGCCAGCAGGTTGACAGGGGCCGGGGAGCTGTTTTTT.

The chain couples TRBV27 to TRBJ2-5; the match to TRBD2 covers 8 bases. The CDR3 is 16 amino acids. The V segment lost 3 bases and the J segment 5 bases; nucleotides outside the gene matches: 11. Germline V gives CDR1 MNHEY, CDR2 SMNVEV (reference sequence). CDR3: CASSFGMTGGAETQYF. DNA of the CDR3: TGTGCCAGCAGTTTTGGTATGACCGGGGGGGCCGAGACCCAGTACTTC.

The V gene is TRBV7-8, the J gene TRBJ1-1; no firm D call. Deletions cut 1 base from V and 5 bases from J, with 14 bases between. Germline CDR1 SGHVS, CDR2 FQNEAQ. This CDR3 comprises 15 residues. The CDR3 protein is CASSLETPPGTEAFF. The CDR3 DNA follows: TGTGCCAGCAGCTTAGAGACCCCTCCGGGGACTGAAGCTTTCTTT.

The chain combines TRBV6-5 with TRBJ2-7, with 8 positions matching TRBD1. Germline-derived CDR1 and CDR2 are MNHEY and SVGAGI. CDR3 length equals 14 residues. Trimming removed 4 bases from V and 0 bases from J; junction bases left unmatched: 2. The CDR3 nucleotides are TGTGCCAGCAGTTTGACAGGGGTCTCCTACGAGCAGTACTTC. This translates into CASSLTGVSYEQYF.

This clone turned up a few times. This chain connects TRBV5-1 to TRBJ1-2; possibly TRBD1 for D (5 bases). CDR1 and CDR2 (germline): SGHRS, YFSETQ. The CDR3 covers 16 residues. V was trimmed by 1 base and J by 3 bases, leaving 16 bases between them. CDR3 amino acids: CASSLSGQGRDYGYTF. The CDR3 bases are TGCGCCAGCAGCTTGTCAGGGCAGGGTAGGGACTATGGCTACACCTTC.

By its share, this clone is medium-sized (0.01 to 0.1%). This rearrangement joins TRBV5-6 to TRBJ2-7, with a weak D call TRBD2 (5 bases). V dropped 0 bases and J dropped 5 bases, with 12 bases sitting between them. Germline V CDR1 and CDR2: SGHDT, YYEEEE. The CDR3 runs 14 residues. As DNA, the CDR3 is TGTGCCAGCAGCTTGGAGGTAGGGAGCAACGAGCAGTACTTC. Its protein product is CASSLEVGSNEQYF.

This clone was counted a few times. This sequence joins TRBV6-1 and TRBJ1-4, with 9 bases aligning to TRBD1. V gave up 7 bases and J gave up 8 bases; unmatched junction bases: 8. CDR1 is MNHNS, CDR2 SASEGT, per germline. This CDR3 spans 14 amino acids. CDR3 in amino acids: CASTWTGVLEKLFF. DNA of the CDR3: TGTGCCAGCACATGGACAGGGGTTCTCGAAAAACTGTTTTTT.

This clone turned up a few times. The J gene is TRBJ2-1, the V gene TRBV11-2; TRBD2 agrees at 8 bases. J gave up 6 bases and V 5 bases, and 9 bases lay outside the gene matches. In germline, CDR1 is SGHAT, CDR2 FQNNGV. This CDR3 is built from 15 residues. This chain's CDR3 is CASSPGGGQSNEQFF. The CDR3 region has the DNA TGTGCCAGCAGCCCCGGGGGGGGCCAATCCAATGAGCAGTTCTTC.

The V call is TRBV20-1, the J call TRBJ2-1; perhaps TRBD2 as D (6 bases). Trimming removed 0 bases at V and 13 bases at J, with 10 bases between. The CDR3 sequence is 11 residues long. Germline V gives CDR1 DFQATT, CDR2 SNEGSKA (reference sequence). CDR3: CSAREGGIQFF. CDR3 coding DNA: TGCAGTGCTAGAGAAGGCGGGATCCAGTTCTTC.